Listed below are T cell receptor beta chains from one sample, sequenced in a study of blood T cell repertoires in COVID-19. Clones were sequenced by immunoSEQ multiplex PCR, and TCRdb holds only the in-frame ones, with some missing. The repertoire holds roughly 240,000 clones, with about 84% as singletons. The source material was PBMCs or T cells enriched from blood (not recorded which). Every receptor here comes from a woman aged 45 to 65 who had recovered from COVID-19. Both conserved end residues are part of each CDR3. The D gene is left open where the match is weak. Rows give clone size only sometimes, using once, few, many, or a class for an expanded clone.

.,TRBD1,TRBJ1-6,TRBV11-2,CASSLGRDRASPLHF,TGTGCCAGCAGCTTAGGACGGGACAGGGCCTCACCCCTCCACTTT
.,TRBD1,TRBJ1-6,TRBV15,CATSRRQGDSPLHF,TGTGCCACCAGCAGAAGACAGGGGGATTCACCCCTCCACTTT
.,.,TRBJ1-2,TRBV5-8,CASSDYPGYTF,TGTGCCAGCAGCGACTATCCTGGCTACACCTTC
.,TRBD2,TRBJ2-3,TRBV9,CASSVGGVESDTQYF,TGTGCCAGCAGCGTCGGGGGGGTTGAGTCAGATACGCAGTATTTT
.,.,TRBJ1-1,TRBV5-1,CASKAFTGNTEAFF,TGCGCCAGCAAGGCGTTTACGGGGAACACTGAAGCTTTCTTT
.,TRBD1,TRBJ1-4,TRBV2,CASSPRQGAGEKLFF,TGTGCCAGCAGCCCCCGACAGGGGGCCGGTGAAAAACTGTTTTTT
once,TRBD2,TRBJ2-2,TRBV7-9,CASSLQGGLAGRTGELFF,TGTGCCAGCAGCTTACAAGGTGGACTAGCGGGACGCACCGGGGAGCTGTTTTTT
.,TRBD2,TRBJ2-1,TRBV19,CASSANPGLRAYNEQFF,TGTGCCAGTAGTGCCAACCCGGGACTAAGGGCTTACAATGAGCAGTTCTTC
.,.,TRBJ2-6,TRBV4-3,CASSQPPKGISSGANVLTF,TGCGCCAGCAGCCAGCCCCCGAAGGGGATAAGCTCTGGGGCCAACGTCCTGACTTTC
.,.,TRBJ2-5,TRBV27,CASSYEPRETQYF,TGTGCCAGCAGTTACGAGCCGCGGGAGACCCAGTACTTC
.,TRBD1,TRBJ1-2,TRBV6-6,CASSRSGTGGASYGYTF,TGTGCCAGCAGTCGCTCCGGGACAGGGGGCGCGAGCTATGGCTACACCTTC
.,.,TRBJ2-1,TRBV7-2,CASSRAGTLGHNEQFF,TGTGCCAGCAGCCGCGCCGGGACACTGGGGCACAATGAGCAGTTCTTC
.,TRBD1,TRBJ1-5,TRBV7-8,CASSPIRGTGLNNQPQHF,TGTGCCAGCAGCCCAATACGCGGGACAGGGCTGAACAATCAGCCCCAGCATTTT
.,TRBD1,TRBJ1-5,TRBV9,CASSPTGDFSNQPQHF,TGTGCCAGCAGCCCCACAGGGGATTTTAGCAATCAGCCCCAGCATTTT
many,.,TRBJ2-1,TRBV7-8,CASSVAGGSYNEQFF,TGTGCCAGCAGCGTGGCGGGCGGCTCCTACAATGAGCAGTTCTTC
.,TRBD1,TRBJ2-7,TRBV29-1,CSGGSGTGPYEQYF,TGCAGCGGCGGGTCCGGGACAGGGCCCTACGAGCAGTACTTC
few,TRBD1,TRBJ1-1,TRBV7-2,CAIPGQALTRTEAFF,TGTGCCATCCCAGGACAGGCCCTAACTCGGACTGAAGCTTTCTTT
.,.,TRBJ1-4,TRBV4-1,CASSHVPVWAATNEKLFF,TGCGCCAGCAGCCATGTCCCCGTCTGGGCAGCAACTAATGAAAAACTGTTTTTT
.,.,TRBJ2-7,TRBV6-1,CASSEAGRSYEQYF,TGTGCCAGCAGTGAAGCGGGCAGATCCTACGAGCAGTACTTC
.,.,TRBJ2-3,TRBV4-3,CASSQDPRGTEYF,TGCGCCAGCAGCCAAGACCCCAGGGGCACTGAGTATTTT
.,TRBD1,TRBJ1-5,TRBV6-2/TRBV6-3,CASSYRTGSQHF,TGTGCCAGCAGTTACCGGACAGGGTCCCAGCATTTT
.,.,TRBJ1-1,TRBV9,CASSVGTGGEAFF,TGTGCCAGCAGCGTAGGGACCGGGGGTGAAGCTTTCTTT
.,TRBD1,TRBJ2-7,TRBV29-1,CSVYGTGLAGEYF,TGCAGCGTTTACGGGACAGGGTTGGCGGGGGAGTACTTC
few,.,TRBJ2-7,TRBV5-1,CASSFSGGYEQYF,TGCGCCAGCAGCTTTTCCGGAGGCTACGAGCAGTACTTC
.,TRBD2,TRBJ2-3,TRBV20-1,CSASLGLAGAGDTQYF,TGCAGTGCTAGTCTTGGCCTAGCGGGGGCTGGGGATACGCAGTATTTT
.,.,TRBJ2-1,TRBV9,CASSVDLGGGAYNEQFF,TGTGCCAGCAGCGTAGATCTAGGTGGGGGGGCTTACAATGAGCAGTTCTTC
.,TRBD1,TRBJ1-2,TRBV30,CAWSVPGQGAWGYTF,TGTGCCTGGAGTGTACCGGGACAGGGGGCTTGGGGCTACACCTTC
.,TRBD1,TRBJ1-4,TRBV25-1,CASRKDRTNEKLFF,TGTGCCAGCAGGAAGGACAGGACTAATGAAAAACTGTTTTTT
.,TRBD1,TRBJ1-2,TRBV19,CASRLDRELNLYTF,TGTGCCAGTAGACTTGACAGGGAGTTAAACCTCTACACCTTC
.,.,TRBJ2-7,TRBV19,CASSIGRGYEQYF,TGTGCCAGTAGTATCGGGCGGGGCTACGAGCAGTACTTC
few,TRBD1,TRBJ1-6,TRBV9,CASSARQGADNSPLHF,TGTGCCAGCAGCGCCCGACAGGGGGCCGATAATTCACCCCTCCACTTT
.,.,TRBJ1-2,TRBV20-1,CSASRNQGGYTF,TGCAGTGCTAGTCGTAATCAGGGCGGCTACACCTTC
once,.,TRBJ2-6,TRBV28,CASSLFSGSGANVLTF,TGTGCCAGCAGTTTGTTTAGCGGCTCTGGGGCCAACGTCCTGACTTTC
.,TRBD1,TRBJ1-2,TRBV11-3,CASSLGTAYGYTF,TGTGCCAGCAGTCTTGGGACAGCCTATGGCTACACCTTC
once,TRBD1,TRBJ2-7,TRBV6-5,CASSYQTGGDEQYF,TGTGCCAGCAGTTACCAGACAGGGGGCGATGAGCAGTACTTC
once,.,TRBJ1-2,TRBV30,CAWSVLTATNYGYTF,TGTGCCTGGAGTGTATTGACAGCCACTAACTATGGCTACACCTTC
.,.,TRBJ1-5,TRBV6-5,CASSYSLGGLPQHF,TGTGCCAGCAGTTACTCGCTGGGGGGGTTACCCCAGCATTTT
.,.,TRBJ1-1,TRBV19,CASSIQYTNTEAFF,TGTGCCAGTAGTATTCAATACACAAACACTGAAGCTTTCTTT
.,TRBD2,TRBJ2-1,TRBV7-6,CASSLPGGARSNEQFF,TGTGCCAGCAGCTTACCCGGGGGGGCCAGGAGTAATGAGCAGTTCTTC
.,TRBD2,TRBJ2-3,TRBV6-5,CASSYSGGRTDTQYF,TGTGCCAGCAGTTACTCGGGCGGGAGGACTGATACGCAGTATTTT
.,TRBD1,TRBJ2-2,TRBV5-1,CASSNLTGSTGELFF,TGCGCCAGCAGTAATCTGACAGGGTCCACCGGGGAGCTGTTTTTT